This T cell receptor beta chain stems from a study of shared clonotypes between healthy human individuals. Whole-study context: Per-donor plates numbered three CD4 naive, three CD4 memory, two CD8 naive and one CD8 memory.

The authors divided CD4+ cells into CD45RA+ naive and CD45RA-negative memory subsets. Each subset's genomic DNA was split evenly across several immunoSEQ plates. Data came from immunoSEQ multiplex PCR; TCRdb stores just in-frame clones and leaves some out. Among 1,500,000 or so clones listed, around 97% were seen once. This clone came up once. The origin of this receptor is a young man in good health. The sequencing input was naive CD4+ T cells sorted from blood. The sample's subset: CD45RA+ positively selected.

The DNA for the CDR3 is TGTGCCAGCAGTTTCAGTGGGACGGGGGGCAATCAGCCCCAGCATTTT. This sequence encodes CASSFSGTGGNQPQHF. The V call is TRBV27, the J call TRBJ1-5, with a weak D call TRBD1 (5 bases). This CDR3 contains 16 residues. Between the trimmed V and J ends, which lost 3 bases and 2 bases, there was a span of 14 bases. Germline CDR1 MNHEY, CDR2 SMNVEV (reference sequence).